This TCR beta chain was identified in a study of blood T cell repertoires in COVID-19. In the study overall: Sites in the United States, Italy and Spain provided acute and convalescent COVID-19 samples. T cells, B-cell-depleted T cells, or PBMCs supplied cDNA or gDNA.

Per the study methods: Reference gene primer amplification gave nucleated cell count estimates. Here immunoSEQ multiplex PCR was the method, and the copy in TCRdb shows in-frame clones only, minus some. That table furnishes V, J and clone size, whereas the DNA furnished D and trimming. The sample yields about 180,000 clones, more than 85% seen once. The germline V gene has CDR1 SGHAT and CDR2 FQNNGV. The CDR3 is 14 amino acids. Trimming removed 5 bases from V and 3 bases from J; junction bases left unmatched: 7. The sample consisted of peripheral blood. This TCR was recovered from a woman aged 25-40 years with active or convalescent COVID-19. The chain carries TRBV11-2 and TRBJ2-7; TRBD1 agrees at 7 bases. CDR3 bases: TGTGCCAGCAGCCTGACAGGGTCAAACTACGAGCAGTACTTC. It encodes CASSLTGSNYEQYF. The whole variable domain, remainder taken from reference TRBV11-2 and TRBJ2-7, is EAGVAQSPRYKIIEKRQSVAFWCNPISGHATLYWYQQILGQGPKLLIQFQNNGVVDDSQLPKDRFSAERLKGVDSTLKIQPAKLEDSAVYLCASSLTGSNYEQYFGPGTRLTVT.